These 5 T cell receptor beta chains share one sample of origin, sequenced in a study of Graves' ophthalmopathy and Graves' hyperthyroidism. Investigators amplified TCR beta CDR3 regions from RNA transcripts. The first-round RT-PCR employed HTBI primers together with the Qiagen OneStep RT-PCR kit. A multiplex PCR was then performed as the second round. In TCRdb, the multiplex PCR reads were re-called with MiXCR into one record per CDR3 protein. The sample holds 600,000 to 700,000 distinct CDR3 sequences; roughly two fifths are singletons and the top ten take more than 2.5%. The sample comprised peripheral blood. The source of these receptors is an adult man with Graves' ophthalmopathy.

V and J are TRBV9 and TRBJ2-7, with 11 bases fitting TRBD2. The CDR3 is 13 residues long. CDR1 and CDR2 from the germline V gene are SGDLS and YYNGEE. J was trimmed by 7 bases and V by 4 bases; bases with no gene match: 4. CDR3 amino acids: CASSLRTSGEQYF. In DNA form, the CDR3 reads TGTGCCAGCAGCTTACGGACTAGCGGGGAGCAGTACTTC.

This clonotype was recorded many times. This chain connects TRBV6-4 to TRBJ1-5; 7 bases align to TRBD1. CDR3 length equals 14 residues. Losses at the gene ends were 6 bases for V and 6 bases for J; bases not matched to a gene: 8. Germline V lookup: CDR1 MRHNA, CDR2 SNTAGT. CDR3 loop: CASSAQGEGQPQHF. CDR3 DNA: TGTGCCAGCAGCGCTCAGGGGGAAGGTCAGCCCCAGCATTTT.

The CDR3 DNA sequence: TGTGCCAGCAGCCCCGTGTTTCGGGACACGGAAAGACTAGCGGGGTTCTACGAGCAGTACTTC. Protein: CASSPVFRDTERLAGFYEQYF. The chain links TRBV11-3 to TRBJ2-7, with 11 bases lining up with TRBD2. The CDR3 sequence is 21 residues long. The J segment lost 3 bases and the V segment lost 5 bases, leaving 24 bases of the junction unmatched. Germline CDR1 reads SGHNT; CDR2 reads YENEEA.

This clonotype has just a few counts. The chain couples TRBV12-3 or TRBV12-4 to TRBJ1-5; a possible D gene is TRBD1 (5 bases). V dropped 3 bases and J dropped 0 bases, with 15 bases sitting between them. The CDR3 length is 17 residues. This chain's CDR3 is CASSFSGARYSNQPQHF. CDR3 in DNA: TGTGCCAGCAGTTTCTCCGGGGCCCGGTATAGCAATCAGCCCCAGCATTTT.

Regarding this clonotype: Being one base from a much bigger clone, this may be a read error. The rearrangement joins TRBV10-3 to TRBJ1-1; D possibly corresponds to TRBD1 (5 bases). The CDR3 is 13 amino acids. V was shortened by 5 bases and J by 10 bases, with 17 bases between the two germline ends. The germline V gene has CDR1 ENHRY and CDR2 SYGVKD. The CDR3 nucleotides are TGTGCCATCAGTTACTCGACAGCCGCAGGAGCTTTCTTT. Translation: CAISYSTAAGAFF.